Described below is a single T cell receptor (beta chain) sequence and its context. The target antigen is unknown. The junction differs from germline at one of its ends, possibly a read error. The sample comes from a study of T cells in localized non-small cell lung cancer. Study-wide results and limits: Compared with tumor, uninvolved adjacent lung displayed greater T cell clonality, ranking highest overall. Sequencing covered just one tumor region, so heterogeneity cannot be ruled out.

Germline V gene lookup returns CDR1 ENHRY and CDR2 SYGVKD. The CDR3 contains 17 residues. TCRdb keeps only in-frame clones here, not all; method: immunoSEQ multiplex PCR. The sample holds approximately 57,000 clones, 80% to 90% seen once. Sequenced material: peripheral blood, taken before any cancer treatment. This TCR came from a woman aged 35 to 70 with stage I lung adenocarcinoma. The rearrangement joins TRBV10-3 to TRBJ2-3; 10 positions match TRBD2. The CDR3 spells CASSYYGLAATRDTQYF. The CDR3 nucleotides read TGTGCCAGCAGTTATTATGGACTAGCGGCGACTCGGGATACGCAGTATTTT.